The source of this T cell receptor (beta chain) is a study of blood T cell repertoires in COVID-19 (dated by TCRdb to the early 2020s). Background on the whole study: Collaborator samples came from the United States, Italy and Spain and covered acute and convalescent phases of COVID-19. The samples were drawn from two sources: the first 160 participants of the ongoing ImmuneRACE study, and 950 to 1,500 subjects contributed by 6 global collaborators. HLA class I and class II types, where available, came from metadata supplied by the sample provider rather than from assay-based typing. The repertoires were released in a freely available public database intended as a resource for research on the immune response to SARS-CoV-2. Sample metadata almost always included a de-identified subject ID, COVID-19 status, age in years and sex. The material from the prospective study consisted of cDNA or gDNA derived from T cells, B-cell-depleted T cells, or PBMCs. The dataset comprised deeply sampled blood TCRbeta repertoires from subjects exposed to, actively infected with, or recovered from COVID-19. What the authors observed across the whole study: How much clinical and demographic metadata was included differed by source and by participant, and the metadata was provided uncurated.

A second Seattle source provided samples from volunteer blood donors who had recovered from COVID-19. The collaborating institutions used their own protocols to collect whole blood in K2EDTA tubes. For TCRbeta analysis, collaborator samples were shipped as frozen whole blood, as isolated PBMCs, or as DNA extracted from either sample type. The CDR3 sequence holds 13 residues, the cysteine and phenylalanine included. Only the CDR3 portion is preserved as DNA: 39 bases, with reading frame beginning at the first base. Cut back by 3 bases and 0 bases, the V and J ends lie 8 bases apart. CDR1 and CDR2 are drawn from the germline V gene (reference sequence): GTSNPN, SVGIG. This clone was picked up one time. No antigen is known for it. No base-level quality is on record; no much larger clone is a single base apart. TCRbeta CDR3 regions were amplified from genomic DNA using the immunoSEQ Assay, a bias-controlled multiplex PCR. From the authors' description of their analysis: The number of nucleated cells in each sample was estimated by amplification of reference gene primers within the assay. Sequence reads were collapsed and filtered to measure the absolute abundance of every unique TCRbeta CDR3 rearrangement. For each sample, productive Simpson clonality was calculated as the square root of Simpson's diversity index across productive rearrangements. Here the immuneACCESS table is served through TCRdb, limited to in-frame sequences with V and J called. Missing clones are a known gap in these copies; in checked studies unresolved V genes cover under half, and the rest lacks a known reason. V, J and clone size are those of that table, while D and trimming were read from the DNA. Counted in this sample were some 230,000 clones; roughly 80% of them appeared once. The biggest ten clones account for 4.5% to 6% of the sample.

The sample was peripheral blood. The receptor was isolated from a woman aged 55-69 years who had recovered from COVID-19. The chain joins TRBV30 to TRBJ1-1; TRBD1 is possibly the D segment (5 matching bases). The CDR3 in this case is CAWSRTLNTEAFF. The DNA sequence follows: TGTGCCTGGAGCAGGACACTGAACACTGAAGCTTTCTTT.